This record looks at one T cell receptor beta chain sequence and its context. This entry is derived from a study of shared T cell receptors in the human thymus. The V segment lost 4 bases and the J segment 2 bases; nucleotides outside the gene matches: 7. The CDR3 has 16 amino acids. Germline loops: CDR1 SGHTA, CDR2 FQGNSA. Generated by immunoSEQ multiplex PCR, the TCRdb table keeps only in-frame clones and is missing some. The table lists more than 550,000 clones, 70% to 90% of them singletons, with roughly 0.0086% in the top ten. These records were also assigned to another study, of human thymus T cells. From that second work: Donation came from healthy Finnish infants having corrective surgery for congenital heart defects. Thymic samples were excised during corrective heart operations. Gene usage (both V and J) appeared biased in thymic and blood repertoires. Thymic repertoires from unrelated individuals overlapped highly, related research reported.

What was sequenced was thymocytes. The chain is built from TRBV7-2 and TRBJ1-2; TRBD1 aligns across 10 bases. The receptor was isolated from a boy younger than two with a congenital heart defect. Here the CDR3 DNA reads TGTGCCAGCAGCTATACCGGGACAGGGGCGAACTATGGCTACACCTTC. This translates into CASSYTGTGANYGYTF. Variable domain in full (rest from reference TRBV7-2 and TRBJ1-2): GAGVSQSPSNKVTEKGKDVELRCDPISGHTALYWYRQSLGQGLEFLIYFQGNSAPDKSGLPSDRFSAERTGGSVSTLTIQRTQQEDSAVYLCASSYTGTGANYGYTFGSGTRLTVV.